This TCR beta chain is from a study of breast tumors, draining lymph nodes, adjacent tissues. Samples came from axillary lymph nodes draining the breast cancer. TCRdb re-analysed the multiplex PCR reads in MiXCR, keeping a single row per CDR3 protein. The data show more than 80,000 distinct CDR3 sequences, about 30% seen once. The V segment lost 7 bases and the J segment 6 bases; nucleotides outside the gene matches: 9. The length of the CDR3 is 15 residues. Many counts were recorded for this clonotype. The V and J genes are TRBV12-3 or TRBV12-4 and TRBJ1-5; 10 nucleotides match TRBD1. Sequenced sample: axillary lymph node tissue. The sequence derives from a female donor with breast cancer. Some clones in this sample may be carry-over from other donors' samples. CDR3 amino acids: CASTIWDRGFQPQHF. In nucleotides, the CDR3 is TGTGCCAGCACCATCTGGGACAGGGGTTTTCAGCCCCAGCATTTT.